This TCR beta chain was recorded in a study of immune heterogeneity within non-small cell lung tumors (dated by TCRdb to the late 2010s). Broadly, across the study: By histology, the tumors were several squamous cell carcinomas, around eleven non-squamous carcinomas and 1 tumor not otherwise specified. The study combined whole-exome sequencing, RNA-seq and TCR beta repertoire sequencing of multiple spatially distinct regions from each NSCLC tumor to examine intratumoral immune heterogeneity. Binding of neoantigens to the HLA alleles of each patient was predicted with netMHCpan-3.0 for mutant peptides of 8 to 11 amino acids. TCR repertoires were analyzed from 55 to 65 tumor loci of some 16 patients, whereas transcriptome data were available for only 44 loci from more than nine patients.

This clonotype was counted at least ten times. Its specific antigen is unknown. Base quality data are lacking; no much larger clone is found one base away. The TCR beta CDR3 region was amplified with a multiplex PCR system whose first round ran for approximately 9 cycles using 32 V-gene forward primers and 13 J-gene reverse primers. A QIAGEN Multiplex PCR Kit was used for first-round PCR, and the primer sequences were filed in Chinese patent CN105087789A. Illumina universal primers were attached in a second round of PCR run with the Phusion High-Fidelity PCR Kit. TCR libraries were paired-end sequenced at 151 bp read length on the Illumina HiSeq X Ten platform. The authors' analysis ran thus. Reads without multiplex PCR primers were removed using Cutadapt, read pairs were merged using PEAR, and CDR3 regions were called using MiXCR with default settings. Repertoire diversity used Shannon entropy, and clonality was computed as one minus Shannon entropy divided by ln of productive unique sequence count. Clonotypes at a frequency of at least 0.5% were defined as dominant or high-frequency T-cell clones. TCRdb trimmed public reads at Q25 via fastp, called clones via MiXCR and kept in-frame beta chains. Rows are combined by CDR3 protein, so each entry shows the most common genes and DNA. The authors' filters were not applied to this entry. The sample has roughly 13,000 distinct CDR3 sequences on record, about a quarter of them singletons. The ten largest make up around 15% of the sample.

CDR1 and CDR2, looked up from the germline V gene, are KGHSH and LQKENI. The V and J ends are trimmed by 5 bases and 2 bases, leaving 13 bases between them. The CDR3 sequence holds 14 residues, the cysteine and phenylalanine included. The retained sequence is limited to the CDR3, 42 bases, with the frame set at the first base. Summary of the overall study and its limitations: Individual patients mostly had different high-frequency TCR beta clonotypes. Within a given patient, the same dominant CDR3B clonotypes showed up repeatedly across loci, although different tumor locations also carried unique high-frequency clones. A moderate positive correlation (R about 0.35), which was statistically significant, linked local T-cell repertoire clonality to local tumor mutational burden.

The TCR template was genomic DNA extracted from bulk tumor tissue, and 500 to 650 ng of gDNA was amplified for each sample. During surgery, several biopsies were collected from each primary tumor and placed as far from one another as possible within the tumor mass. The study cohort was described as untreated, and the patients were newly diagnosed NSCLC cases having curative surgery. The donors were roughly 15 patients with newly diagnosed non-small cell lung cancer who were having surgery with curative intent. A couple of independent pathologists reviewed the resected tumor masses. Only high-quality DNA and RNA samples were carried forward to sequencing.

The specimen sequenced was lung tumor tissue. This sequence originates from a man aged 50 to 59 with non-small cell lung cancer. This receptor chain uses TRBV18 and TRBJ2-7; a confident D gene designation cannot be given. The CDR3 corresponds to CASSTMHSPYEQYF. The nucleotides are TGTGCCAGCTCAACTATGCACAGTCCCTACGAGCAGTACTTC.